One T cell receptor (beta chain) is described in this entry. Germline trimming cut 4 bases from V and 11 bases from J; bases unmatched to any gene: 5. This CDR3 is 14 amino acids long. The germline V gene has CDR1 SGHRS and CDR2 YFSETQ. The data belong to a study of blood T cell repertoires in COVID-19. Study in general: The samples span acute and convalescent COVID-19 from the United States, Italy and Spain.

This table comes from immunoSEQ multiplex PCR, and its TCRdb copy is limited to in-frame clones, with some not included. The sample has 100,000 to 130,000 clones; 89% are singletons. The rearrangement links TRBV5-1 to TRBJ2-1; the match to TRBD2 covers 14 bases. This TCR was sampled from a man between 40 and 49 years old with active or convalescent COVID-19. What was sequenced was peripheral blood. The CDR3 is CASSPGTSGSQQFF. The CDR3 DNA sequence: TGCGCCAGCAGCCCCGGGACTAGCGGGAGCCAGCAGTTCTTC.